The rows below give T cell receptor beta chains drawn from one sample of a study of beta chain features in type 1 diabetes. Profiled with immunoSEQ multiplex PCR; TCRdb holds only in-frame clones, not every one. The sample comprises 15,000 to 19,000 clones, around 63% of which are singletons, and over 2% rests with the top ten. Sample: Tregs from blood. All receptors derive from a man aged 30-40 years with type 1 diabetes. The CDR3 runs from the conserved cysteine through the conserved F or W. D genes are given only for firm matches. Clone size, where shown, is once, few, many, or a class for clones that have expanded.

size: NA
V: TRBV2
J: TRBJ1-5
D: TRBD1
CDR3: CASSGQGQDNQPQHF
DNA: TGTGCCAGCAGTGGTCAGGGACAGGATAATCAGCCCCAGCATTTT

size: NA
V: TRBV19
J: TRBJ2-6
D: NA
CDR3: CASSRGTLMRGANVLTF
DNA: TGTGCCAGTAGTAGGGGCACCCTGATGCGGGGGGCCAACGTCCTGACTTTC

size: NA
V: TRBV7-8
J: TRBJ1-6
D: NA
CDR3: CASSLVSVVGGSYNSPLHF
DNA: TGTGCCAGCAGCTTAGTTTCGGTGGTAGGGGGTTCCTATAATTCACCCCTCCACTTT

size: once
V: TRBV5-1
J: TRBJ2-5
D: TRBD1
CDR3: CASSPGPGRGETQYF
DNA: TGCGCCAGCAGCCCAGGTCCCGGCAGGGGGGAGACCCAGTACTTC

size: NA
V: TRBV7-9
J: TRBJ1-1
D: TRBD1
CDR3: CASSSGQGVTEAFF
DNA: TGTGCCAGCAGCTCGGGACAGGGGGTCACTGAAGCTTTCTTT

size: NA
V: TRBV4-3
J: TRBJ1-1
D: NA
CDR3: CASSQDRGMNTEAFF
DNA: TGCGCCAGCAGCCAAGACAGGGGTATGAACACTGAAGCTTTCTTT

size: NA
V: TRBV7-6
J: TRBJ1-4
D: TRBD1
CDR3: CASSLGPDRAQLFF
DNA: TGTGCCAGCAGCTTAGGACCCGACAGGGCCCAACTGTTTTTT

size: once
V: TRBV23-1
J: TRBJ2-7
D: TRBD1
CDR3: CASSQSHAARDRGLYEQYF
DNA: TGCGCCAGCAGTCAATCGCACGCAGCTCGAGACAGGGGGCTCTACGAGCAGTACTTC

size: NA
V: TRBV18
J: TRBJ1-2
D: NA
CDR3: CASSPTGDYGYTF
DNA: TGTGCCAGCTCACCAACAGGCGACTATGGCTACACCTTC

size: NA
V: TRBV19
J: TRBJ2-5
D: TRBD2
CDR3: CASSMSLARREETQYF
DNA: TGTGCCAGTAGCATGTCACTAGCGCGCCGTGAAGAGACCCAGTACTTC

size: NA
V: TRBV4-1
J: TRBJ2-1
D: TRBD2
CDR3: CASSQDESGPSGSSYNEQFF
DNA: TGCGCCAGCAGCCAAGATGAATCAGGTCCTAGCGGGAGCTCCTACAATGAGCAGTTCTTC

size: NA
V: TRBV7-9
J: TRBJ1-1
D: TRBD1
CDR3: CASSGTGARGNTEAFF
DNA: TGTGCCAGCAGTGGGACAGGGGCCCGAGGCAACACTGAAGCTTTCTTT

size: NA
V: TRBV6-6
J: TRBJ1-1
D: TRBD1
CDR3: CASSYSGRGRETEAFF
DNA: TGTGCCAGCAGTTACTCGGGCAGGGGGCGAGAAACTGAAGCTTTCTTT

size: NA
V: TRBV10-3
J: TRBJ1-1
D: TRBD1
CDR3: CAISPIQGAETEAFF
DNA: TGTGCCATCAGTCCGATACAGGGGGCGGAAACTGAAGCTTTCTTT

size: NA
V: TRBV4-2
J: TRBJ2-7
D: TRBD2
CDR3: CASSQAGTSAYEQYF
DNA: TGTGCCAGCAGCCAGGCCGGGACTAGCGCCTACGAGCAGTACTTC

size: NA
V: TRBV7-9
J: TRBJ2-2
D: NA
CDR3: CASSPRGGTNTGELFF
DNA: TGTGCCAGCAGCCCACGTGGGGGCACGAACACCGGGGAGCTGTTTTTT

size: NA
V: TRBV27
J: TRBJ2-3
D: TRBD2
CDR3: CASSPAELASTDTQYF
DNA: TGTGCCAGCAGCCCCGCGGAACTAGCGAGCACAGATACGCAGTATTTT

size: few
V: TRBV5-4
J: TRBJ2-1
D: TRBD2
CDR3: CASSLGLAGGVGEQFF
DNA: TGTGCCAGCAGCTTGGGGCTAGCGGGGGGGGTGGGTGAGCAGTTCTTC

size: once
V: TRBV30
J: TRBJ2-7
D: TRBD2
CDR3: CAWSLGRANEQYF
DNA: TGTGCCTGGAGTTTGGGGAGGGCGAACGAGCAGTACTTC

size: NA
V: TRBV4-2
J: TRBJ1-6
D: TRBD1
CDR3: CASSQAGTGGNSPLHF
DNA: TGTGCCAGCAGCCAAGCCGGGACAGGGGGTAATTCACCCCTCCACTTT

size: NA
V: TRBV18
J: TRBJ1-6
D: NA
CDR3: CASSPGAGEIPLHF
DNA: TGTGCCAGCTCACCAGGGGCAGGGGAGATCCCCCTCCACTTT

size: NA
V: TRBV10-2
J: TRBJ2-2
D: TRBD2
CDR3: CASRGTSGANTGELFF
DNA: TGCGCCAGCAGGGGGACTAGCGGGGCGAACACCGGGGAGCTGTTTTTT

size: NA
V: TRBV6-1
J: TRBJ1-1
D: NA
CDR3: CASSEGGSRTEAFF
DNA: TGTGCCAGCAGTGAAGGAGGGTCGCGGACTGAAGCTTTCTTT

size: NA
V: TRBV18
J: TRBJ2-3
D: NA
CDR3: CASSPQGIVEDTQYF
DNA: TGTGCCAGCTCACCCCAGGGAATAGTGGAAGATACGCAGTATTTT